The source of this T cell receptor (beta chain) is a study of blood T cell repertoires in COVID-19. On the study more broadly: The study drew acute and convalescent COVID-19 samples from the United States, Italy and Spain.

Germline CDR1 and CDR2: LGHNA and YSLEER. Trimming took 1 base from V and 10 from J, leaving 20 bases between them. The CDR3 runs to 16 residues. In the authors' methods: Amplification from reference gene primers served as the basis for estimated nucleated cell counts. Measured with immunoSEQ multiplex PCR; TCRdb has only the in-frame clones, and not every one. The DNA gave D and trimming, while V, J and clone size come from that table. The sample includes a few hundred thousand clones, roughly 90% seen only once; the top ten take less than 20%. This clone occurred once. Sequencing used PBMCs or T cells enriched from blood (not recorded which). This clonotype was obtained from a woman in her 30s who had recovered from COVID-19. The chain combines TRBV4-3 with TRBJ2-1; perhaps TRBD2 as D (6 bases). The CDR3 nucleotides read TGCGCCAGCAGCCAAGTAGGAGGGGCCCTGGGAGGAGAGCAGTTCTTC. Its protein product is CASSQVGGALGGEQFF.